The 11 T cell receptor beta chains below come from one sample, sequenced in a study of PD-1 blockade in classical Hodgkin lymphoma. Relapse after autologous stem cell transplantation occurred in every patient, and brentuximab vedotin exposure varied. TCRdb keeps only in-frame clones here, not all; method: immunoSEQ multiplex PCR. Among more than 10,000 clones listed, 60% to 85% were seen once. The sequencing here drew on peripheral blood mononuclear cells (PBMCs), taken at baseline. The receptors were sampled from a human donor with classical Hodgkin lymphoma.

This clone has only a few counts. The genes are TRBV15 and TRBJ1-3; D not resolved. The CDR3 is 14 residues long. Germline-derived CDR1 and CDR2 are LNHNV and YYDKDF (reference sequence). V lost 1 base, J lost 3 bases, and 7 bases lay in between. The CDR3 reads CATSRAGFGNTIYF. As DNA, the CDR3 is TGTGCCACCAGCAGAGCGGGATTTGGAAACACCATATATTTT. The variable domain in full, completed from reference TRBV15 and TRBJ1-3, reads DAMVIQNPRYQVTQFGKPVTLSCSQTLNHNVMYWYQQKSSQAPKLLFHYYDKDFNNEADTPDNFQSRRPNTSFCFLDIRSPGLGDTAMYLCATSRAGFGNTIYFGEGSWLTVV.

The chain carries TRBV18 and TRBJ2-5, with 7 positions matching TRBD2. Germline V lookup: CDR1 KGHSH, CDR2 LQKENI. The V gene end was trimmed by 3 bases and the J gene end by 2 bases; junction bases not matched to a gene: 9. The CDR3 has 16 amino acids. The DNA for the CDR3 is TGTGCCAGCTCACCCCCACTAGCGAAATCTCAAGAGACCCAGTACTTC. Translation: CASSPPLAKSQETQYF.

This clone has more than one count but fewer than ten. The chain combines TRBV6-5 with TRBJ2-7; 8 bases match TRBD1. Losses at the gene ends were 6 bases for V and 6 bases for J; bases not matched to a gene: 10. This CDR3 is 14 amino acids long. Looked up from germline, CDR1 is MNHEY and CDR2 is SVGAGI. The CDR3: CASSLGQGLGEQYF. The CDR3, as DNA: TGTGCCAGCAGCCTCGGACAGGGATTGGGCGAGCAGTACTTC.

This sequence joins TRBV27 and TRBJ2-1, with D possibly being TRBD2 (6 bases). Trimming took 0 bases from V and 2 from J, leaving 8 bases between them. This CDR3 comprises 15 residues. Looked up from germline, CDR1 is MNHEY and CDR2 is SMNVEV (reference sequence). The CDR3 here is CASSLSAGTYNEQFF. The CDR3 nucleotides are TGTGCCAGCAGTTTATCTGCGGGAACCTACAATGAGCAGTTCTTC.

The chain links TRBV7-8 to TRBJ2-7; no reliable D call. The CDR3 length is 13 residues. Germline lookup yields CDR1 SGHVS and CDR2 FQNEAQ. V was shortened by 5 bases and J by 3 bases, with 11 bases between the two germline ends. CDR3 DNA sequence: TGTGCCAGCAGCCAAATCTCCGACTACGAGCAGTACTTC. Protein: CASSQISDYEQYF.

J is TRBJ2-2 and V is TRBV7-6, with 7 bases aligning to TRBD2. This CDR3 region has 15 residues. V was pared by 2 bases and J by 4 bases, with 4 bases of the junction left unmatched. Germline CDR1 and CDR2: SGHVS and FNYEAQ. The CDR3 is CASSLFGTITGELFF. The CDR3 DNA reads as TGTGCCAGCAGCTTATTTGGGACTATCACCGGGGAGCTGTTTTTT.

V and J are TRBV11-3 and TRBJ2-7; TRBD2 matches at 8 bases. Trimming removed 1 base from V and 3 bases from J; junction bases left unmatched: 2. The germline V gene has CDR1 SGHNT and CDR2 YENEEA. The CDR3 is 14 residues long. The CDR3 loop is CASSLVRGGYEQYF. The CDR3 DNA follows: TGTGCCAGCAGCTTAGTTCGGGGGGGCTACGAGCAGTACTTC.

CDR3 sequence: CASSARQGSDEQYF. For the CDR3, the DNA is TGTGCCAGCAGTGCGAGACAGGGAAGCGACGAGCAGTACTTC. The chain is built from TRBV27 and TRBJ2-7, with 7 nucleotides matching TRBD1. This CDR3 has 14 residues. The germline V gene encodes CDR1 MNHEY and CDR2 SMNVEV (reference sequence). V lost 5 bases to trimming and J lost 5 bases; unmatched junction nucleotides: 9.

This chain connects TRBV6-5 to TRBJ1-2, with TRBD1 identical over 7 bases. The CDR3 is 13 amino acids. Germline-derived CDR1 and CDR2 are MNHEY and SVGAGI. J gave up 7 bases and V 5 bases, and 7 bases lay outside the gene matches. This chain's CDR3 is CASSTGQNPGYTF. The CDR3 DNA follows: TGTGCCAGCAGTACGGGACAGAACCCTGGCTACACCTTC.

The rearrangement joins TRBV6-6 to TRBJ1-4; tentatively, D is TRBD1 (6 bases). Germline V gene sequence: CDR1 MNHNY, CDR2 SVGAGI (reference sequence). This CDR3 is 14 amino acids long. Trimming pared 6 bases from V and 2 bases from J, leaving 10 bases between. The CDR3 loop reads CASSTGKTNEKLFF. CDR3 DNA sequence: TGTGCCAGCAGCACAGGGAAGACTAATGAAAAACTGTTTTTT.

The CDR3 sequence: CASSLLNTGRDEQYF. In nucleotides, the CDR3 is TGTGCCAGCAGTTTATTGAATACAGGGAGGGACGAGCAGTACTTC. The chain recombines TRBV27 with TRBJ2-7; a weak D match, TRBD2 (7 bases). The CDR3 is 15 amino acids. In germline, CDR1 is MNHEY, CDR2 SMNVEV (reference sequence). The V and J ends lost 1 base and 5 bases respectively, with 15 bases between them.